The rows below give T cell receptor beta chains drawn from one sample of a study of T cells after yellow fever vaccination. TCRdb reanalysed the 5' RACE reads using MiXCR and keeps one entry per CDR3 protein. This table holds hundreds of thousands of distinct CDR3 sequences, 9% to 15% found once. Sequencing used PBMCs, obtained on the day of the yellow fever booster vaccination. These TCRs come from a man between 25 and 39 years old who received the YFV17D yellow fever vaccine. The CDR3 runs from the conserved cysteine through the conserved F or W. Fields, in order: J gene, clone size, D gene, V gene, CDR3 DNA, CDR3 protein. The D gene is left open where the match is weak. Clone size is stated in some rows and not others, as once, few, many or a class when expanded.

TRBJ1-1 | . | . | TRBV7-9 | TGTGCCAGCAGCGGATTCTCGAACACTGAAGCTTTCTTT | CASSGFSNTEAFF
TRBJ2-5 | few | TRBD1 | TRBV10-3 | TGTGCCATCAGTGACGGAACAGGGGATCCAGAGACCCAGTACTTC | CAISDGTGDPETQYF
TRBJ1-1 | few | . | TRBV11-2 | TGTGCCAGCAGCCGTAGACGGGTTATGAACACTGAAGCTTTCTTT | CASSRRRVMNTEAFF
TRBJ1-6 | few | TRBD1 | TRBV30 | TGTGCCTGGAGACCAGAACAGGGGTGGTTCGAGACCCTCCACTTT | CAWRPEQGWFETLHF
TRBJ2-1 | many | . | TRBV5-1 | TGCGCCAGCAGCTTGGCCACGCCGCGGGAGCAGTTCTTC | CASSLATPREQFF
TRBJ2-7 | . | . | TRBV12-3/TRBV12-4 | TGTGCCAGCAGTTTCACGGGATCCGAGCAGTACTTC | CASSFTGSEQYF
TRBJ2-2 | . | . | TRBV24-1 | TGTGCCACCAGTGATTTCCGTGACAGTAACACCGGGGAGCTGTTTTTT | CATSDFRDSNTGELFF
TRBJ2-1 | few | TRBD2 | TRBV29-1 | TGCAGCGTCGGACTAGCGGTCTCCTACAATGAGCAGTTCTTC | CSVGLAVSYNEQFF
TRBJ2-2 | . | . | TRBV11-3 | TGTGCCAGCAGCCTGACAGGAATAGAGCTGTTTTTT | CASSLTGIELFF
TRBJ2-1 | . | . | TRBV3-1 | TGTGCCAGCAGCCGGGGACTCGACGCAAATGAGCAGTTCTTC | CASSRGLDANEQFF
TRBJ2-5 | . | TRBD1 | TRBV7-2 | TGTGCCAGCAGCCTAAAGACAGGGTCGACCCAGTACTTC | CASSLKTGSTQYF
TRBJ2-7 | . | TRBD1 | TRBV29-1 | TGCAGCGTAAACCCCGTGCAGGGGGCCTACGAGCAGTACTTC | CSVNPVQGAYEQYF
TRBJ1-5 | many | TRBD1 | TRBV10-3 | TGTGCCATCAGTGGGACAGGCGTTGCTCAGCCCCAGCATTTT | CAISGTGVAQPQHF
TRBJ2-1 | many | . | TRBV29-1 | TGCAGCGTAGCAGGCTACAATGAGCAGTTCTTC | CSVAGYNEQFF
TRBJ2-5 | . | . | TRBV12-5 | TGTGCTAGCTCCCAAAGGGGACAAGAGACCCAGTACTTC | CASSQRGQETQYF
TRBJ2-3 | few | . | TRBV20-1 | TGCAGTGCCCCCCAGCTTGGGACGAAGGGGAGGACAGATACGCAGTATTTT | CSAPQLGTKGRTDTQYF
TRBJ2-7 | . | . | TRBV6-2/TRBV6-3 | TGTGCCAGCAGTTACTGGGGGAGAAGCCACGAGCAGTACTTC | CASSYWGRSHEQYF
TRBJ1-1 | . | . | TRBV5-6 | TGTGCCAGCAGCCGAAAGATGGAGAACACTGAAGCTTTCTTT | CASSRKMENTEAFF
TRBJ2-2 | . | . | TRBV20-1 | TGCAGTGCTAGCACACAGGTTTACACCGGGGAGCTGTTTTTT | CSASTQVYTGELFF
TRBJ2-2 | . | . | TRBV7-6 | TGTGCCAGCAGCGTTAAAGAATTAGCAGGGAGCGGAACCGGGGAGCTGTTTTTT | CASSVKELAGSGTGELFF
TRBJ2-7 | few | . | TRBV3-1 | TGTGCCAGCAGCCCACTGATAGGAATGGACGAGCAGTACTTC | CASSPLIGMDEQYF